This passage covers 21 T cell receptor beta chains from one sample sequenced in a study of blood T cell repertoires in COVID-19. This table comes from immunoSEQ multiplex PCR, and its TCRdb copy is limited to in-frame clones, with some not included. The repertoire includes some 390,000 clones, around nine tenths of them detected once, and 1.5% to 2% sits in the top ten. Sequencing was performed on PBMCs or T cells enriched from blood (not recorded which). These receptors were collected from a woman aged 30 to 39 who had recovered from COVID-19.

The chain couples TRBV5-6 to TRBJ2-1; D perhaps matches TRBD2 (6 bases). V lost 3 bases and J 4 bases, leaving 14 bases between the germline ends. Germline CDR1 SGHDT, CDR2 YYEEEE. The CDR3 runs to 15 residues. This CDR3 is CASSSTGSPYNEQFF. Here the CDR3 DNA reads TGTGCCAGCAGCTCGACCGGGAGCCCATACAATGAGCAGTTCTTC.

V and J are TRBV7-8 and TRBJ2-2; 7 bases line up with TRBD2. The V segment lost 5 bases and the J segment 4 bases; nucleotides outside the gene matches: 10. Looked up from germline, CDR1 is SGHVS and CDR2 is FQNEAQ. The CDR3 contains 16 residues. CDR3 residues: CASSVRLAGGTGELFF. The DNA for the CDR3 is TGTGCCAGCAGCGTTCGACTAGCCGGCGGCACCGGGGAGCTGTTTTTT.

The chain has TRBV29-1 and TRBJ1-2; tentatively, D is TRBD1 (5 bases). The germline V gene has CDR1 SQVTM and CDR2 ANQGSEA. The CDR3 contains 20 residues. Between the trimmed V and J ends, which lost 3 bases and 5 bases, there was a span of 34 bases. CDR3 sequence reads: CSVEGRPQGGSLLGAYGYTF. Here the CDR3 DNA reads TGCAGCGTTGAGGGGAGGCCCCAGGGCGGTAGCTTGCTAGGAGCTTATGGCTACACCTTC. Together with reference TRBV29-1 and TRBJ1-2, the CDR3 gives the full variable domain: SAVISQKPSRDICQRGTSLTIQCQVDSQVTMMFWYRQQPGQSLTLIATANQGSEATYESGFVIDKFPISRPNLTFSTLTVSNMSPEDSSIYLCSVEGRPQGGSLLGAYGYTFGSGTRLTVV.

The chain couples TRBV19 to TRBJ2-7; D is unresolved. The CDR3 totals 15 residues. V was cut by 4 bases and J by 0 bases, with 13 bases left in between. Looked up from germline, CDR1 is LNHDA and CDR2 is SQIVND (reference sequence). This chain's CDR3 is CASSREAVISYEQYF. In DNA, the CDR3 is TGTGCCAGTAGTAGAGAGGCAGTGATCTCCTACGAGCAGTACTTC.

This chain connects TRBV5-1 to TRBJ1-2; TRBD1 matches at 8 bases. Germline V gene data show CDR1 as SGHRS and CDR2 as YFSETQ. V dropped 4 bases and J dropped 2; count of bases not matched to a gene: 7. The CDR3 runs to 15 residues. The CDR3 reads CASSPAPGGNYGYTF. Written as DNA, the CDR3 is TGCGCCAGCAGCCCCGCCCCAGGGGGCAACTATGGCTACACCTTC. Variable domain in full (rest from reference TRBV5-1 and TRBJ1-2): KAGVTQTPRYLIKTRGQQVTLSCSPISGHRSVSWYQQTPGQGLQFLFEYFSETQRNKGNFPGRFSGRQFSNSRSEMNVSTLELGDSALYLCASSPAPGGNYGYTFGSGTRLTVV.

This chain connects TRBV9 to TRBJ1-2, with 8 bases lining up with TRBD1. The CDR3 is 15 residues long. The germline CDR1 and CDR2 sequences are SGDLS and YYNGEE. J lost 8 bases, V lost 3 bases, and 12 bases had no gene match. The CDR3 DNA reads TGTGCCAGCAGCGCCCCTGCACGGACAGGGATCGGCTACACCTTC. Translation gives CASSAPARTGIGYTF.

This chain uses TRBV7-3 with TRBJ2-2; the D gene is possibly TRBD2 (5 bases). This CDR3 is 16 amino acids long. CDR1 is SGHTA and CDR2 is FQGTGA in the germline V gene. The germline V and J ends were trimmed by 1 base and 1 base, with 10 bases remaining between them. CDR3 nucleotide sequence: TGTGCCAGCAGCTTAAACGGGATAGGGAACACCGGGGAGCTGTTTTTT. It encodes CASSLNGIGNTGELFF.

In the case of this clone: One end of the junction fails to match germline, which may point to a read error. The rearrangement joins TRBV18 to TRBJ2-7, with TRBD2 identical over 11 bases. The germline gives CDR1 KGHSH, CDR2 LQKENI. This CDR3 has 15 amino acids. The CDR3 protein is CASSPLAGDFYEQYF. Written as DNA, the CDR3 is TGTGCCAGCTCCCCACTAGCGGGAGATTTCTACGAGCAGTACTTC.

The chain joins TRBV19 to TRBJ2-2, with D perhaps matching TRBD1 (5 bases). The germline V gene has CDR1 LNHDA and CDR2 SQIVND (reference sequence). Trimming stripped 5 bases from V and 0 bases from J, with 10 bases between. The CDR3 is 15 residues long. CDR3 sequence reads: CASSGAGPNTGELFF. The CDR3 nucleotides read TGTGCCAGTAGTGGGGCAGGGCCGAACACCGGGGAGCTGTTTTTT.

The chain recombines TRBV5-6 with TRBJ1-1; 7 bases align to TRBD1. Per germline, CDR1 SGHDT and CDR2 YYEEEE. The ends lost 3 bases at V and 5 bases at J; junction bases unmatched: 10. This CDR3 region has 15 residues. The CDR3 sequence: CASSWNRGGGTEAFF. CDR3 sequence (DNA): TGTGCCAGCAGCTGGAACAGGGGCGGTGGGACTGAAGCTTTCTTT. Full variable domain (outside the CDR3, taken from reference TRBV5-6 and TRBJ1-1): DAGVTQSPTHLIKTRGQQVTLRCSPKSGHDTVSWYQQALGQGPQFIFQYYEEEERQRGNFPDRFSGHQFPNYSSELNVNALLLGDSALYLCASSWNRGGGTEAFFGQGTRLTVV.

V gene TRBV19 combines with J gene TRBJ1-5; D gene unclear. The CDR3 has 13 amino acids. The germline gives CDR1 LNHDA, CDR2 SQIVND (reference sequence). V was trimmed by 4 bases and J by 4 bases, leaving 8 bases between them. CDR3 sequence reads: CASSRSINQPQHF. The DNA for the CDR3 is TGTGCCAGTAGTAGGAGCATTAATCAGCCCCAGCATTTT. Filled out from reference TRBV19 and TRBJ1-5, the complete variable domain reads DGGITQSPKYLFRKEGQNVTLSCEQNLNHDAMYWYRQDPGQGLRLIYYSQIVNDFQKGDIAEGYSVSREKKESFPLTVTSAQKNPTAFYLCASSRSINQPQHFGDGTRLSIL.

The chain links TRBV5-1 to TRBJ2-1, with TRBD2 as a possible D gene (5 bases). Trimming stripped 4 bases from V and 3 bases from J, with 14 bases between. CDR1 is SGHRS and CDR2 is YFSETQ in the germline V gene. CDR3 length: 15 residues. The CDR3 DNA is TGCGCCAGCAGCCTCACTAGTCTAGGCTACAATGAGCAGTTCTTC. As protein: CASSLTSLGYNEQFF.

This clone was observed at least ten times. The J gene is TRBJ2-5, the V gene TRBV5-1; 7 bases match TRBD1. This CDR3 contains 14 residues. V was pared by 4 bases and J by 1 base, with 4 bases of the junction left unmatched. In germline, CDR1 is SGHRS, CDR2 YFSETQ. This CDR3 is CASSLQGTQETQYF. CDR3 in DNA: TGCGCCAGCAGCCTACAGGGGACCCAAGAGACCCAGTACTTC.

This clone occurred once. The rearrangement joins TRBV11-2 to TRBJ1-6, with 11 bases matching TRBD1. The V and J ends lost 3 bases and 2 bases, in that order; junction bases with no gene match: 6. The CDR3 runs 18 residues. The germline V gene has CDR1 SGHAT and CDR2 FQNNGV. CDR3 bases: TGTGCCAGCAGCTTCGACCGGGACAGGGGGACCTATAATTCACCCCTCCACTTT. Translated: CASSFDRDRGTYNSPLHF. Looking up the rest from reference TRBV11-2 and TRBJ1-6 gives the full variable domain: EAGVAQSPRYKIIEKRQSVAFWCNPISGHATLYWYQQILGQGPKLLIQFQNNGVVDDSQLPKDRFSAERLKGVDSTLKIQPAKLEDSAVYLCASSFDRDRGTYNSPLHFGNGTRLTVT.

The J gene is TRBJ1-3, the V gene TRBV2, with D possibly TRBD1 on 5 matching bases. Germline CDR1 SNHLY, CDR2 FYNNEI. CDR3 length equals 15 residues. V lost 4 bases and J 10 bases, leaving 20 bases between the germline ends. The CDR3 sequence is CASSVRGISRLTIYF. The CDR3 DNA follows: TGTGCCAGCAGTGTTCGGGGGATTTCTCGATTAACCATATATTTT.

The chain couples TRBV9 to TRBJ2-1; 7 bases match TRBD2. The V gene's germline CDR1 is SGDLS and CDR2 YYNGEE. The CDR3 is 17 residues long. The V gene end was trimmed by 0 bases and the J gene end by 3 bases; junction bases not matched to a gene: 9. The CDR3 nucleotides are TGTGCCAGCAGCGTAGGGGAGGGAGCGGGATTCTACAATGAGCAGTTCTTC. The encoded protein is CASSVGEGAGFYNEQFF.

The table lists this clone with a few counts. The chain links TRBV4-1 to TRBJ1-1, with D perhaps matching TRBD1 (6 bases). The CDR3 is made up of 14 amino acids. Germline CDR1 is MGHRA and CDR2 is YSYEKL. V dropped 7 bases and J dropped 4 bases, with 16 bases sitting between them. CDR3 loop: CASTHSQGLTEAFF. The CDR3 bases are TGCGCCAGCACCCACTCTCAGGGGCTCACTGAAGCTTTCTTT.

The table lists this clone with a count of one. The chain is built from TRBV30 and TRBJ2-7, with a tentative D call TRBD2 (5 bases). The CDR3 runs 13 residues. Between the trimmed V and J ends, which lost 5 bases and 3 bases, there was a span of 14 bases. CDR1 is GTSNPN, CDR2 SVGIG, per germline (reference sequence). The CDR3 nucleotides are TGTGCCTGGGACCTCCTTGCGGGCTACGAGCAGTACTTC. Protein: CAWDLLAGYEQYF.

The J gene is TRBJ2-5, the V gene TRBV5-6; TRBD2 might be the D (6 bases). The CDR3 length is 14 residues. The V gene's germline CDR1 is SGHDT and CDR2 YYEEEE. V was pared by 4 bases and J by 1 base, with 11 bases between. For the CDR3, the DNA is TGTGCCAGCAGCGGTTTGGGGGGCCAAGAGACCCAGTACTTC. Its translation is CASSGLGGQETQYF.

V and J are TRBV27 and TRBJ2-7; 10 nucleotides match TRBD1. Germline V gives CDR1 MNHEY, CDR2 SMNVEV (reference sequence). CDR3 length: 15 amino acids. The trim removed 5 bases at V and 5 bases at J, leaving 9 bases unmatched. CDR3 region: CASSEDRGGAHEQYF. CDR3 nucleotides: TGTGCCAGCAGTGAGGACAGGGGGGGAGCGCACGAGCAGTACTTC.

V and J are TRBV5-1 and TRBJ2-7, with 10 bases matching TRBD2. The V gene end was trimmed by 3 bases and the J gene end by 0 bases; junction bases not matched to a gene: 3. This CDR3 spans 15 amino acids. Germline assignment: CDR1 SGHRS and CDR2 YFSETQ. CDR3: CASSSRTSGSYEQYF. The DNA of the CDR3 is TGCGCCAGCAGCTCACGGACTAGCGGCTCCTACGAGCAGTACTTC.